Below are 12 T cell receptor beta chains sequenced from a single sample in a study of patients and donors after allogeneic stem cell transplantation (dated by TCRdb to 2019 to 2021). The library was obtained by RT-PCR. TCRdb records NextSeq 550 as the sequencer. TCRdb applied fastp at Q25 and MiXCR to the public reads, then kept only in-frame beta chains. Duplicate CDR3 protein sequences are folded into a single record with the most common DNA and genes. This sample comprises 800,000 to 1,000,000 distinct CDR3 sequences, under 20% of them detected only once. Clones ranked in the top ten supply approximately 5.9% of the sample. The sequenced sample was blood, either unsorted or a sorted T cell fraction (not recorded which). The receptor source for this set is a human donor who was either an allogeneic HSCT recipient or a stem cell or donor lymphocyte infusion donor (not recorded which). It is not recorded whose cells these are; they may come from a transplant donor.

The V call is TRBV11-2, the J call TRBJ1-1; no clear D. The CDR3 runs 13 residues. Trimming cost V 3 bases and J 5 bases, with 10 bases left between them. Germline V gives CDR1 SGHAT, CDR2 FQNNGV. The CDR3 loop reads CASSFQQRTEAFF. The CDR3 nucleotides are TGTGCCAGCAGCTTTCAACAGCGGACTGAAGCTTTCTTT.

The rearrangement links TRBV12-3 or TRBV12-4 to TRBJ1-1; 7 bases are shared with TRBD1. V lost 3 bases and J lost 8; bases outside the gene matches: 9. The CDR3 consists of 14 residues. The CDR3 spells CASSFVLRGPEAFF. CDR3 in DNA: TGTGCCAGCAGTTTTGTTCTAAGGGGGCCAGAAGCTTTCTTT.

Many counts were recorded for this clonotype. This chain connects TRBV7-8 to TRBJ2-3; the D gene could be TRBD1 or TRBD2 (5 bases each). Germline V lookup: CDR1 SGHVS, CDR2 FQNEAQ. The length of the CDR3 is 15 residues. Trimming cost V 3 bases and J 0 bases, with 10 bases left between them. CDR3: CASSFRGPSTDTQYF. The CDR3 DNA reads TGTGCCAGCAGCTTCCGGGGCCCTAGCACAGATACGCAGTATTTT.

V gene TRBV25-1 combines with J gene TRBJ1-5, with D uncertain. This CDR3 comprises 12 residues. V dropped 1 base and J dropped 5 bases, with 3 bases sitting between them. Germline loops: CDR1 MGHDK, CDR2 SYGVNS. The CDR3 spells CASSEWDQPQHF. CDR3 bases: TGTGCCAGCAGTGAATGGGATCAGCCCCAGCATTTT.

The chain couples TRBV11-2 to TRBJ2-5; the match to TRBD2 covers 8 bases. V dropped 5 bases and J dropped 5; count of bases not matched to a gene: 13. Germline V gene data show CDR1 as SGHAT and CDR2 as FQNNGV. The CDR3 extends over 16 amino acids. The CDR3 region has the DNA TGTGCCAGCAGCCCTCTAGAGGGACGGGGGGGCGAGACCCAGTACTTC. Its protein product is CASSPLEGRGGETQYF. The full variable domain, its missing parts supplied by reference TRBV11-2 and TRBJ2-5, is EAGVAQSPRYKIIEKRQSVAFWCNPISGHATLYWYQQILGQGPKLLIQFQNNGVVDDSQLPKDRFSAERLKGVDSTLKIQPAKLEDSAVYLCASSPLEGRGGETQYFGPGTRLLVL.

This clonotype was detected many times. This chain joins TRBV12-3 or TRBV12-4 and TRBJ2-6; TRBD2 aligns across 10 bases. After removal of 6 bases from V and 1 base from J, the junction contained 9 bases not matched to a gene. This CDR3 has 18 amino acids. This chain's CDR3 is CASSPGTSVDSGANVLTF. In nucleotides, the CDR3 is TGTGCCAGCAGCCCCGGGACTAGCGTTGATTCTGGGGCCAACGTCCTGACTTTC.

The V call is TRBV7-3, the J call TRBJ2-3; TRBD1 might be the D (6 bases). This CDR3 spans 17 amino acids. Trimming removed 5 bases at V and 2 bases at J, with 20 bases between. The germline gives CDR1 SGHTA, CDR2 FQGTGA. CDR3 nucleotides: TGTGCCAGCAGCACCTCGATGATGGGGGCGGTCACAGATACGCAGTATTTT. It codes for CASSTSMMGAVTDTQYF. Looking up the rest from reference TRBV7-3 and TRBJ2-3 gives the full variable domain: GAGVSQTPSNKVTEKGKYVELRCDPISGHTALYWYRQSLGQGPEFLIYFQGTGAADDSGLPNDRFFAVRPEGSVSTLKIQRTERGDSAVYLCASSTSMMGAVTDTQYFGPGTRLTVL.

This clonotype was observed a few times. V is TRBV7-3 and J is TRBJ1-1; 7 bases match TRBD1. J was trimmed by 11 bases and V by 1 base; bases with no gene match: 16. The CDR3 totals 16 residues. CDR1 is SGHTA and CDR2 is FQGTGA in the germline V gene. CDR3 protein: CASSLMVLHSGTAAFF. The CDR3 region has the DNA TGTGCCAGCAGCTTAATGGTTCTACACTCCGGGACAGCGGCTTTCTTT.

The chain uses TRBV7-8 and TRBJ1-6; possible D gene TRBD1, 5 bases. The CDR3 runs to 16 residues. The V gene's germline CDR1 is SGHVS and CDR2 FQNEAQ. With 1 base removed from V and 8 bases from J, the gap between germline ends came to 15 bases. The DNA of the CDR3 is TGTGCCAGCAGCTTAGTTCGGGCAGGGAGGTATTCACCCCTCCACTTT. This gives the protein CASSLVRAGRYSPLHF.

This clonotype was observed a few times. The chain carries TRBV5-1 and TRBJ2-5; D is undetermined. V lost 3 bases and J lost 3, with 9 bases in between. Germline CDR1 is SGHRS and CDR2 is YFSETQ. This CDR3 comprises 13 residues. The DNA of the CDR3 is TGCGCCAGCAGCTCTAAAACAGAAGAGACCCAGTACTTC. Protein: CASSSKTEETQYF.

V usage is TRBV7-9 and J usage is TRBJ2-1; D is perhaps TRBD1 (6 bases). From germline, CDR1 is SEHNR and CDR2 FQNEAQ (reference sequence). Trimming left V 5 bases short and J 4 bases short, with 12 bases between. The CDR3 is made up of 14 amino acids. DNA of the CDR3: TGTGCCAGCAGCACCGGTGACAGGTACAATGAGCAGTTCTTC. This encodes CASSTGDRYNEQFF.

The rearrangement links TRBV20-1 to TRBJ1-6, with D unclear. The germline V gene encodes CDR1 DFQATT and CDR2 SNEGSKA (reference sequence). Trimming took off 1 base at V and 5 bases at J, with 12 bases between the two ends. The CDR3 covers 15 residues. The CDR3 loop is CSARVRAVNNSPLHF. The CDR3 DNA follows: TGCAGTGCTAGAGTTCGGGCAGTTAATAATTCACCCCTCCACTTT.